This T cell receptor beta chain was profiled in a study of cytomegalovirus exposure and HLA in healthy donors. Study-level points and caveats: Later analysis placed DRB1 highest and HLA-C lowest in TCR association rates, which differed by HLA locus. Cytomegalovirus-associated status was assigned to 150 or so TCR beta chains. CMV serostatus was the only immune exposure information that was available.

Germline loops: CDR1 ENHRY, CDR2 SYGVKD. After removal of 4 bases from V and 11 bases from J, the junction contained 11 bases not matched to a gene. The CDR3 is 14 residues long. The study ran its PCR with 60 Vbeta and 13 Jbeta primers. Produced via immunoSEQ multiplex PCR; TCRdb's table is partial and in-frame only. The sample includes about 130,000 clones, more than 65% of them seen just once. On this clone itself: What it binds is unknown.

The sample consisted of PBMCs. The source of this sequence is a woman in her fifties or sixties in good health and CMV-seropositive. The J gene is TRBJ1-2, the V gene TRBV10-3; 9 positions match TRBD1. The CDR3 coding sequence is TGTGCCATCAGTGGGGGACAGGGCGTAAGTGGATACACCTTC. As protein: CAISGGQGVSGYTF.